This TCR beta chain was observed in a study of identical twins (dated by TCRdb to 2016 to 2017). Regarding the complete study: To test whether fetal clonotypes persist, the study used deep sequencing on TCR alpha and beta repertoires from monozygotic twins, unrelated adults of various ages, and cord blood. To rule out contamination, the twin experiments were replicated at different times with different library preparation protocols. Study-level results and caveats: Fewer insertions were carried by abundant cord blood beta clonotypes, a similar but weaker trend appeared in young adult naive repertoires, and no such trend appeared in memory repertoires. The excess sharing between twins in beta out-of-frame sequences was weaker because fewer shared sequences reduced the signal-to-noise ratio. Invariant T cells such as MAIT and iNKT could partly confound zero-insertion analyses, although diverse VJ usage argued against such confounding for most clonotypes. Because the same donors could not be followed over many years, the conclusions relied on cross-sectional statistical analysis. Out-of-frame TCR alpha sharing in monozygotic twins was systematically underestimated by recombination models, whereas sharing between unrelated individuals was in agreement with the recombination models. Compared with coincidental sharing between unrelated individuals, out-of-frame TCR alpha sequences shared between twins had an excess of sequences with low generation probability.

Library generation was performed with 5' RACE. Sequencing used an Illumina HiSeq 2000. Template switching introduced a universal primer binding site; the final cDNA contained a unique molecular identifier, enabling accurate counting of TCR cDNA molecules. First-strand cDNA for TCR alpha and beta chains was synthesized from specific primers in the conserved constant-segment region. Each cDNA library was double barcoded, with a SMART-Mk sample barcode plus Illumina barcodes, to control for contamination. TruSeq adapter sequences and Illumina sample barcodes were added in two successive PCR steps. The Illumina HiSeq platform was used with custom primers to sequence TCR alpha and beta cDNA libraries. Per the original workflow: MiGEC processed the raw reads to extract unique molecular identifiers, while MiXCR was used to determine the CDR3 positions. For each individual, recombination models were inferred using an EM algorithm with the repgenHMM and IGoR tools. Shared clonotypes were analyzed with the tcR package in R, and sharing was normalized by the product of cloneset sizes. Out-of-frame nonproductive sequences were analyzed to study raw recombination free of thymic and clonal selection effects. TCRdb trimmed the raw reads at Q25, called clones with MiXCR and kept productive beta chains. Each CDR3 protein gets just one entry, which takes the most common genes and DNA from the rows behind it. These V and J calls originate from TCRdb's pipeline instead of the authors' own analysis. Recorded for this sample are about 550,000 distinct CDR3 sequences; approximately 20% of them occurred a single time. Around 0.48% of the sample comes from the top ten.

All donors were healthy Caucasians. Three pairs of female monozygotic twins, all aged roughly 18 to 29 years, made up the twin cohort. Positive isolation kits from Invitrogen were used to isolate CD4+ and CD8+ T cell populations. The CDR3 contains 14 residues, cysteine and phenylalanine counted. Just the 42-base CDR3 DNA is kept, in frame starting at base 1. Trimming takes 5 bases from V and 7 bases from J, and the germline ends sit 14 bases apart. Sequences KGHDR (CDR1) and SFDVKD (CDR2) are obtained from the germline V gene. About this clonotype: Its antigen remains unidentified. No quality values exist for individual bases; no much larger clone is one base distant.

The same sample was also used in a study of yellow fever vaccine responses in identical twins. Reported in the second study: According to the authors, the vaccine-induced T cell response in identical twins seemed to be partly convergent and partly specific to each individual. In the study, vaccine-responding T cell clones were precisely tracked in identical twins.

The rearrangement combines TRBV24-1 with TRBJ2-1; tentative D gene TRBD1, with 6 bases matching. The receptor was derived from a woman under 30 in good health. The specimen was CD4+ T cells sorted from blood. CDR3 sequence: CATSAHRVVNEQFF. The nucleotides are TGTGCCACCAGTGCCCACAGGGTTGTTAATGAGCAGTTCTTC.